This T cell receptor (beta chain) is from a study of cytomegalovirus exposure and HLA in healthy donors. Findings of the study overall: There were a few CMV-associated chains whose specificity for CMV antigens was confirmed in vitro.

Of note for this clone: Its antigen is unidentified.

Separation from the roughly 670-subject first cohort characterized the approximately 120-subject validation cohort, to which the donors belonged. Sequenced by immunoSEQ multiplex PCR; TCRdb stores in-frame clones only, minus some. The sample lists 150,000 to 200,000 clones, around 84% occurring once. CDR3 length equals 14 residues. In germline, CDR1 is MDHEN, CDR2 SYDVKM. Germline trimming cut 8 bases from V and 5 bases from J; bases unmatched to any gene: 8. V is TRBV28 and J is TRBJ2-2; TRBD2 matches at 7 bases. The sequencing sample was made of PBMCs. The TCR comes from a man between 18 and 29 years old in good health and CMV-seropositive. CDR3 protein: CASGILSGTGELFF. Here the CDR3 DNA reads TGTGCCAGCGGAATACTTAGCGGGACCGGGGAGCTGTTTTTT.